A single sample is the source of the 26 T cell receptor beta chains below, sequenced in a study of T cells in Graves' hyperthyroidism and ophthalmopathy. Amplified TCR beta CDR3 regions derived from RNA transcripts. The HTBI primer set drove a first-round RT-PCR of the TCR CDR3. Each CDR3 protein is one row after TCRdb ran MiXCR on the multiplex PCR reads. This sample has approximately 600,000 distinct CDR3 sequences, with roughly 14% found just once. Sequencing was done on a sample of blood. The receptors derive from a woman in her thirties or forties with Graves' ophthalmopathy.

A remark on this clonotype: A much larger clone sits a single nucleotide away, making a read error possible. The V and J genes are TRBV20-1 and TRBJ2-5, with TRBD2 matching over 10 bases. Germline V gene lookup returns CDR1 DFQATT and CDR2 SNEGSKA (reference sequence). The CDR3 loop spans 17 amino acids. The ends lost 2 bases at V and 5 bases at J; junction bases unmatched: 14. This CDR3 reads CSARLWGSGRVRETQYF. The DNA of the CDR3 is TGCAGTGCTAGACTCTGGGGGAGCGGGAGGGTGAGGGAGACCCAGTACTTC.

This clonotype was seen many times. V gene TRBV27 combines with J gene TRBJ2-7; 10 bases fit TRBD2. J gave up 7 bases and V 5 bases, and 11 bases lay outside the gene matches. Per germline, CDR1 MNHEY and CDR2 SMNVEV (reference sequence). This CDR3 has 15 residues. CDR3: CASSLAGVSTREQYF. In DNA form, the CDR3 reads TGTGCCAGCAGTCTAGCGGGAGTCTCGACTAGAGAGCAGTACTTC.

In its sample, this clonotype was seen a few times. The chain recombines TRBV5-1 with TRBJ2-7, with D perhaps assigned TRBD1 or TRBD2 (5 bases each). CDR1 and CDR2 (germline): SGHRS, YFSETQ. Between the trimmed V and J ends, which lost 8 bases and 3 bases, there was a span of 21 bases. The CDR3 sequence is 15 residues long. The CDR3 sequence: CASTSTGGRGYEQYF. CDR3 DNA: TGCGCCAGTACCTCCACAGGCGGACGGGGCTACGAGCAGTACTTC.

The chain joins TRBV11-2 to TRBJ1-3; D is ambiguous. CDR1 and CDR2 (germline): SGHAT, FQNNGV. Between the trimmed V and J ends, which lost 8 bases and 0 bases, there was a span of 11 bases. CDR3 size: 14 residues. In DNA, the CDR3 is TGTGCCAGCCGCCTTATGGGCTCTGGAAACACCATATATTTT. Translating gives CASRLMGSGNTIYF.

This clonotype was picked up many times. The chain carries TRBV6-1 and TRBJ2-4, with unresolved D. Deletions cut 2 bases from V and 0 bases from J, with 11 bases between. CDR3 length: 16 amino acids. The germline gives CDR1 MNHNS, CDR2 SASEGT. The CDR3 DNA reads as TGTGCCAGCAGTGAATACACCGAACTAGCCAAAAACATTCAGTACTTC. This translates into CASSEYTELAKNIQYF.

This clonotype was counted ten times or more. This chain joins TRBV20-1 and TRBJ2-5; TRBD2 might be the D (5 bases). V was pared by 5 bases and J by 4 bases, with 11 bases between. Germline CDR1 and CDR2: DFQATT and SNEGSKA (reference sequence). The CDR3 is 12 residues long. DNA for the CDR3: TGCAGTGCTGGTGGAGGATCAGAGACCCAGTACTTC. Amino acids: CSAGGGSETQYF.

This clonotype was counted only a few times. The chain employs TRBV25-1 and TRBJ2-2; D might be TRBD2 (5 bases). The length of the CDR3 is 13 residues. Germline lookup yields CDR1 MGHDK and CDR2 SYGVNS. Trimming removed 7 bases from V and 5 bases from J, with 11 bases in between. The CDR3 protein is CASTAGSTGELFF. The CDR3 DNA reads TGTGCCAGCACGGCGGGTTCGACCGGGGAGCTGTTTTTT.

This clonotype has only a few counts. The rearrangement joins TRBV5-1 to TRBJ1-2, with TRBD1 as a possible D gene (5 bases). The CDR3 covers 15 residues. Trimming shortened V by 4 bases and J by 8 bases, and 21 bases separated the two germline ends. The germline CDR1 and CDR2 sequences are SGHRS and YFSETQ. The CDR3 loop reads CASSRVPDSGTGYTF. The CDR3 DNA follows: TGCGCCAGCAGCAGGGTCCCAGACTCTGGGACGGGCTACACCTTC.

This clonotype has ten or more counts. The CDR3 region is CASSFPRNLNTEAFF. The DNA of the CDR3 is TGTGCCAGCAGTTTCCCACGCAATTTGAACACTGAAGCTTTCTTT. The V gene is TRBV28, the J gene TRBJ1-1, with unresolved D. The CDR3 has 15 amino acids. CDR1 is MDHEN and CDR2 is SYDVKM in the germline V gene. The V end lost 3 bases, the J end lost 0 bases, and 11 bases lay between the germline ends.

The CDR3 DNA reads TGCAGTGCCTGGACTAGCGGGGACCTTGGTGATACGCAGTATTTT. It yields the protein CSAWTSGDLGDTQYF. The gene calls are TRBV20-1 and TRBJ2-3; 12 bases are a match to TRBD2. V lost 6 bases, J lost 6 bases, and 10 bases stayed unmatched. CDR1 is DFQATT and CDR2 is SNEGSKA in the germline V gene (reference sequence). The CDR3 has 15 amino acids.

This clonotype was recorded many times. The rearrangement joins TRBV5-5 to TRBJ2-5, with D perhaps being TRBD1 or TRBD2 (5 bases each). Per the germline V gene, CDR1 is SGHKS and CDR2 is YYEKEE (reference sequence). V dropped 0 bases and J dropped 4 bases, with 16 bases sitting between them. The CDR3 loop spans 16 amino acids. This chain's CDR3 is CASSLGDESWGETQYF. CDR3 sequence (DNA): TGTGCCAGCAGCTTGGGGGACGAGAGTTGGGGAGAGACCCAGTACTTC.

This clonotype was detected many times. V gene TRBV4-2 combines with J gene TRBJ2-7, with 10 nucleotides matching TRBD2. Germline assignment: CDR1 LGHNA and CDR2 YNFKEQ. CDR3 length equals 16 residues. V was pared by 4 bases and J by 3 bases, with 9 bases of the junction left unmatched. This CDR3 reads CASSPFLGLADYEQYF. CDR3 nucleotide sequence: TGTGCCAGCAGCCCCTTCCTTGGACTAGCGGACTACGAGCAGTACTTC.

This clonotype was seen repeatedly, ten times or more. This rearrangement joins TRBV28 to TRBJ2-2; D call uncertain. The CDR3 has 14 residues. Per the germline V gene, CDR1 is MDHEN and CDR2 is SYDVKM. The ends were cut back, 6 bases at V and 10 bases at J, with 18 bases in the middle. The CDR3 protein is CASSISLGSAELFF. DNA of the CDR3: TGTGCCAGCAGCATTTCTTTGGGGTCTGCGGAGCTGTTTTTT. The whole variable domain, remainder taken from reference TRBV28 and TRBJ2-2, is DVKVTQSSRYLVKRTGEKVFLECVQDMDHENMFWYRQDPGLGLRLIYFSYDVKMKEKGDIPEGYSVSREKKERFSLILESASTNQTSMYLCASSISLGSAELFFGEGSRLTVL.

The V call is TRBV13, the J call TRBJ2-2, with 8 bases identical to TRBD1. Germline CDR1 and CDR2: PRHDT and FYEKMQ (reference sequence). This CDR3 comprises 15 residues. Trimming cost V 5 bases and J 6 bases; bases outside gene matches: 8. The CDR3: CASSKSGGASGELFF. CDR3 nucleotides: TGTGCCAGCAGCAAATCAGGGGGCGCTTCCGGGGAGCTGTTTTTT.

The sample holds one count of this clonotype. The V and J genes are TRBV6-2 or TRBV6-3 and TRBJ2-7; the match to TRBD2 covers 13 bases. Looked up from germline, CDR1 is MNHEY and CDR2 is SVGEGT. There are 18 residues in the CDR3. The V and J ends lost 6 bases and 2 bases, in that order; junction bases with no gene match: 13. CDR3 sequence reads: CASSYGGLAGVPTYEQYF. CDR3 DNA sequence: TGTGCCAGCAGCTATGGCGGACTAGCGGGAGTCCCGACCTACGAGCAGTACTTC.

This clonotype was observed many times. The V and J genes are TRBV20-1 and TRBJ2-5; D is perhaps TRBD2 (5 bases). V was cut by 6 bases and J by 2 bases, with 7 bases left in between. This CDR3 has 11 amino acids. CDR1 and CDR2 from the germline V gene are DFQATT and SNEGSKA (reference sequence). CDR3 DNA sequence: TGCAGTGCCACGGGGCAAGAGACCCAGTACTTC. As protein: CSATGQETQYF.

The table lists this clonotype with a few counts. The chain links TRBV7-9 to TRBJ2-5, with D possibly being TRBD1 or TRBD2 (5 bases each). Germline values: CDR1 SEHNR, CDR2 FQNEAQ (reference sequence). The V end was cut by 1 base, the J end by 5 bases, with 14 bases between. The length of the CDR3 is 15 residues. CDR3 loop: CASSLEGPRRETQYF. The DNA of the CDR3 is TGTGCCAGCAGCTTAGAGGGACCCCGTCGGGAGACCCAGTACTTC.

This clonotype was seen at least ten times. The germline gene is not matched at one end of the junction; a read error may be the cause. The V and J genes are TRBV12-3 or TRBV12-4 and TRBJ2-2; TRBD2 aligns across 12 bases. The CDR3 totals 15 residues. CDR3 nucleotides: TGTGCCAGCAGCTTAGGGACTAGCGGGACCGGGGAGCTGTTTTTT. Translation: CASSLGTSGTGELFF.

This clonotype was observed at least ten times. The genes are TRBV7-9 and TRBJ2-7; a weak D match, TRBD2 (5 bases). V lost 0 bases to trimming and J lost 5 bases, with 11 bases between them. Germline-derived CDR1 and CDR2 are SEHNR and FQNEAQ (reference sequence). This CDR3 has 14 residues. This chain's CDR3 is CASSLAGDRDEQYF. The CDR3 DNA sequence: TGTGCCAGCAGCTTAGCGGGAGATCGCGACGAGCAGTACTTC.

The rearrangement joins TRBV5-1 to TRBJ2-2; 7 nucleotides agree with TRBD2. Germline V CDR1 and CDR2: SGHRS, YFSETQ. This CDR3 spans 17 amino acids. Trimming at V came to 0 bases and at J to 0 bases, leaving 5 bases not matched to a gene. The chain's CDR3 is CASSLDSAGSNTGELFF. In DNA form, the CDR3 reads TGCGCCAGCAGCTTGGATTCAGCGGGATCGAACACCGGGGAGCTGTTTTTT.

The gene calls are TRBV19 and TRBJ2-7, with D tentatively TRBD2 (6 bases). This CDR3 spans 15 amino acids. V lost 2 bases to trimming and J lost 3 bases, with 14 bases between them. Germline loops: CDR1 LNHDA, CDR2 SQIVND (reference sequence). The CDR3 here is CASSIREDTFYEQYF. The CDR3 nucleotides read TGTGCCAGTAGTATAAGGGAGGACACCTTCTACGAGCAGTACTTC.

This clonotype came up many times. This chain uses TRBV12-3 or TRBV12-4 with TRBJ1-3; D is perhaps TRBD1 (5 bases). The CDR3 runs 13 residues. Trimming left V 6 bases short and J 3 bases short, with 9 bases between. CDR3 sequence (DNA): TGTGCCAGCAGGGGGACGATTGGAAACACCATATATTTT. Its translation: CASRGTIGNTIYF.

This chain connects TRBV10-3 to TRBJ2-2, with D unresolved. This CDR3 is 12 amino acids long. V shed 4 bases and J shed 4 bases, with 4 bases lying between them. Germline V gene sequence: CDR1 ENHRY, CDR2 SYGVKD. CDR3 coding DNA: TGTGCCATCAGTGGTGGCACCGGGGAGCTGTTTTTT. Its translation: CAISGGTGELFF.

The chain is built from TRBV2 and TRBJ1-3; the match to TRBD1 covers 7 bases. V shed 7 bases, J shed 1 base, and the junction held 4 bases outside the gene matches. The CDR3 loop spans 14 amino acids. CDR1 and CDR2 from the germline V gene are SNHLY and FYNNEI. The chain's CDR3 is CASTLQGSGNTIYF. CDR3 in DNA: TGTGCCAGCACCCTACAGGGGTCTGGAAACACCATATATTTT.

This clonotype was recorded many times. This chain links TRBV19 with TRBJ1-5, with D uncertain. Between the trimmed V and J ends, which lost 8 bases and 0 bases, there was a span of 11 bases. The germline CDR1 and CDR2 sequences are LNHDA and SQIVND (reference sequence). This CDR3 is 14 amino acids long. CDR3 sequence: CASGIGDSNQPQHF. The CDR3 region has the DNA TGTGCCAGTGGCATCGGGGATAGCAATCAGCCCCAGCATTTT.

This clonotype has a count of ten or more. V usage is TRBV12-3 or TRBV12-4 and J usage is TRBJ1-6; weak D call: TRBD1 (6 bases). The CDR3 has 15 residues. V was trimmed by 7 bases and J by 7 bases, leaving 17 bases between them. CDR3 loop: CASTTKQGLNSPLHF. In DNA form, the CDR3 reads TGTGCCAGCACCACGAAGCAGGGGCTCAATTCACCCCTCCACTTT.